This section outlines one T cell receptor beta chain sequence together with its context. The ends lost 2 bases at V and 3 bases at J; junction bases unmatched: 3. This CDR3 is built from 15 residues. Germline V lookup: CDR1 MGHDK, CDR2 SYGVNS. When hyperthyroidism was first diagnosed, the blood sample was taken, preceding any ophthalmopathy symptoms. RNA transcripts gave rise to amplified TCR beta CDR3 regions. In the first-round RT-PCR of the TCR CDR3, the HTBI primer set was used. A single record per CDR3 protein comes from TCRdb applying MiXCR to the multiplex PCR reads. The profile shows 40,000 or so distinct CDR3 sequences, roughly 49% of them singletons. The data originate from a study of T cells in Graves' hyperthyroidism and ophthalmopathy.

This receptor was taken from a woman in her forties or fifties with Graves' hyperthyroidism that later progressed to Graves' ophthalmopathy. Sequenced material: blood. The genes are TRBV25-1 and TRBJ2-3; TRBD2 agrees at 9 bases. Written as DNA, the CDR3 is TGTGCCAGCAGTGAACGAGCGGGAGGAACAGATACGCAGTATTTT. Its protein is CASSERAGGTDTQYF. The complete variable domain, with remaining parts taken from reference TRBV25-1 and TRBJ2-3, reads EADIYQTPRYLVIGTGKKITLECSQTMGHDKMYWYQQDPGMELHLIHYSYGVNSTEKGDLSSESTVSRIRTEHFPLTLESARPSHTSQYLCASSERAGGTDTQYFGPGTRLTVL.